Listed here are 8 T cell receptor beta chains from one sample, sequenced in a study of OX40 agonist ivuxolimab in advanced cancers. This table comes from immunoSEQ multiplex PCR, and its TCRdb copy is limited to in-frame clones, with some not included. The sample has about 53,000 clones; around 85% are singletons. Sequenced here: CD4+ or CD8+ T cells sorted from blood, sampled in a trial of the OX40 agonist ivuxolimab. The receptors stem from an adult with an advanced solid tumor such as melanoma, head and neck, liver or kidney cancer.

This clone has at least ten counts. This chain joins TRBV18 and TRBJ1-1; 8 nucleotides line up with TRBD1. Trimming at V came to 3 bases and at J to 3 bases, leaving 12 bases not matched to a gene. The CDR3 contains 17 residues. The V gene's germline CDR1 is KGHSH and CDR2 LQKENI. For the CDR3, the DNA is TGTGCCAGCTCACCGTTAGGGCAGGGGGCTCGGGACACTGAAGCTTTCTTT. It is translated as CASSPLGQGARDTEAFF.

V is TRBV18 and J is TRBJ1-4; 8 nucleotides match TRBD1. CDR1 KGHSH and CDR2 LQKENI come from the germline V gene. Trimming took 4 bases from V and 0 from J; bases not matched to a gene: 7. The CDR3 has 17 residues. CDR3 in DNA: TGTGCCAGCTCACGGACCCAGGGGGCTGCAACTAATGAAAAACTGTTTTTT. Amino acid sequence: CASSRTQGAATNEKLFF.

V gene TRBV19 combines with J gene TRBJ2-2; 9 bases are shared with TRBD2. Trimming removed 4 bases from V and 6 bases from J; junction bases left unmatched: 3. This CDR3 spans 14 amino acids. Germline V CDR1 and CDR2: LNHDA, SQIVND (reference sequence). The CDR3 sequence is CASSRREGSGELFF. The CDR3 coding sequence is TGTGCCAGTAGTAGGCGGGAGGGGTCCGGGGAGCTGTTTTTT.

V usage is TRBV5-4 and J usage is TRBJ2-3, with D possibly TRBD2 on 5 matching bases. Germline lookup yields CDR1 SGHNT and CDR2 YYREEE (reference sequence). The CDR3 spans 15 residues. Trimming stripped 4 bases from V and 1 base from J, with 13 bases between. The CDR3 sequence: CASSPRAVGTDTQYF. DNA of the CDR3: TGTGCCAGCAGCCCCCGAGCGGTCGGCACAGATACGCAGTATTTT.

The CDR3 sequence is CASSYSSGTLYGYTF. CDR3 in DNA: TGTGCCAGCAGTTACTCCAGTGGGACGTTGTATGGCTACACCTTC. The V and J genes are TRBV6-6 and TRBJ1-2; TRBD1 is a possible D gene (5 bases). The CDR3 is made up of 15 amino acids. The germline V gene has CDR1 MNHNY and CDR2 SVGAGI (reference sequence). Trimming pared 0 bases from V and 5 bases from J, leaving 13 bases between.

The CDR3, as DNA: TGTGCCAGCAGCCTAGGACAGGGGGTATCTAATGAAAAACTGTTTTTT. Its protein is CASSLGQGVSNEKLFF. The rearrangement links TRBV5-6 to TRBJ1-4; the match to TRBD1 covers 10 bases. This CDR3 has 16 amino acids. The V gene end was trimmed by 4 bases and the J gene end by 3 bases; junction bases not matched to a gene: 6. Germline V gene data show CDR1 as SGHDT and CDR2 as YYEEEE.

This clone was counted a single time. The V call is TRBV6-6, the J call TRBJ1-1; D call uncertain. V dropped 7 bases and J dropped 0 bases, with 18 bases sitting between them. Germline CDR1 is MNHNY and CDR2 is SVGAGI (reference sequence). The CDR3 runs 16 residues. In DNA, the CDR3 is TGTGCCAGCACCGACCGGGCCCCGGGCATGAACACTGAAGCTTTCTTT. It encodes CASTDRAPGMNTEAFF.

This clone was detected a few times. A much larger clone lies a single base off, so this may be a read error. Other nucleotide sequences in the sample specify the same CDR3. The chain has TRBV29-1 and TRBJ2-7; 10 bases match TRBD1. Germline V gene data show CDR1 as SQVTM and CDR2 as ANQGSEA. V trimming: 6 bases; J trimming: 6 bases; junction bases outside the gene matches: 2. The CDR3 runs 11 residues. The CDR3 here is CSVRTGGEQYF. The CDR3 DNA reads TGCAGCGTCAGGACAGGGGGCGAGCAGTACTTC.